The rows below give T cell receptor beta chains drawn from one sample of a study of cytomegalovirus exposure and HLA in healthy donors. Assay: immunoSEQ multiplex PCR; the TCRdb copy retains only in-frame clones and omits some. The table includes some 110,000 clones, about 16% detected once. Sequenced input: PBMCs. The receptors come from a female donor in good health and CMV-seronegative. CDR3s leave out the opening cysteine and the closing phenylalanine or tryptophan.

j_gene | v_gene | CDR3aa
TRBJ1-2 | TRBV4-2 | ASSQSANSNYGYT
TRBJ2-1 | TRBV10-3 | AISEQSGTGDNEQF
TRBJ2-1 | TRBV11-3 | ASSLALDYEQF
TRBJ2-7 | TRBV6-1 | ASSAWRYSEQY
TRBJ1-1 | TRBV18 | ASSPPGLGTEAF
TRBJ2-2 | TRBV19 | ASSPTGEDTGELF
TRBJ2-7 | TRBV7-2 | ASSSRGRAYEQY
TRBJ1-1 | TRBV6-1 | ASTYVRLNTEAF
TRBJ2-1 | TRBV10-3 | AISESAGGRYNEQF
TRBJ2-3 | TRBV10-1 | ASSGAGATDTQY
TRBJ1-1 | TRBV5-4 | ASSEDRARIEAF
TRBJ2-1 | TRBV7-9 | ASSLAAGGGAGEQF
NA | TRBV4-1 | ASSRGGEQY
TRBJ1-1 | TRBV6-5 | ASSYGQANTEAF
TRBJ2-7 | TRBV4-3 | ASSQGLQVSYEQY
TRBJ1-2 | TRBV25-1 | ASSESGISYGYT
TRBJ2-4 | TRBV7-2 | ASSPRQGQIQY
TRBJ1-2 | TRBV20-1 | SAAGYGYT
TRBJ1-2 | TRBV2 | ASSATRANYGYT
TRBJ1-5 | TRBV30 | AWSKRQDQPQH
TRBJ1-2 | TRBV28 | ASSLNLGPGGYT
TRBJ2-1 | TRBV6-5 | ASRGLAAPNEQF
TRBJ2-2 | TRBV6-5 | ASTGLAGGSGELF
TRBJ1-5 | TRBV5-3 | ARSLHQGGYSNQPQH
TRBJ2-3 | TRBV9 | ASSVGGSTDTQY
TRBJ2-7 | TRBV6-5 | ASRSPGRTYEQY
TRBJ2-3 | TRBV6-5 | ASSPPGGPTDTQY
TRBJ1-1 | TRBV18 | ASARAGTNTEAF
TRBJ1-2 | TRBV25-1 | ASSVLDREVSGYT
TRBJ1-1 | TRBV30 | AWTLRPDTEAF
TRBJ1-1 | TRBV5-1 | ASSLRTGNTEAF
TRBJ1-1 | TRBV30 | AWSRPGITEAF
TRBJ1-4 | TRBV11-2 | ASSRTSGVGNEKLF
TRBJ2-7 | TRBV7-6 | ASSLGGWTGGPYEQY
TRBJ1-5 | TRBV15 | ATSRDRTDNQPQH
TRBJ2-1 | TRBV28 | ASSLPPGYHEQF
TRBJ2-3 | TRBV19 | ASSTSGRTDTQY
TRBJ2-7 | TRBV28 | ASSLSGTSGVYEQY
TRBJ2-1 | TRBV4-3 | ASSQDRTGGSGHLDEQF